This T cell receptor beta chain appears in the sequencing data of a study of beta chain features in type 1 diabetes. Notes on the study in general: HLA effects on TCRB rearrangement stayed unresolved here.

Sequencing targeted expressed TCRB transcripts, as all isolated RNA had been reverse transcribed. Some clones are missing from TCRdb's copy, which holds only in-frame ones; the method was immunoSEQ multiplex PCR. The sample holds a few hundred thousand clones, over 12% seen once. As concerns this clone: The antigen remains unidentified.

By way of CD45RO/CCR7/CD25/CD127/CD95/CD27, the CD4+ regulatory, stem cell-like memory, central memory and naive cells were sorted. Sequenced material: naive CD4+ T cells from blood. This TCR was recovered from a woman in her late teens or twenties in good health.

CDR3 nucleotide sequence: TGCAGCGTTGGAGCAGGCTACGTCGAGCAGTACTTC. This sequence encodes CSVGAGYVEQYF. The chain has TRBV29-1 and TRBJ2-7, with unresolved D. The CDR3 length is 12 residues. Trimming cost V 4 bases and J 6 bases, with 13 bases left between them. The germline V gene has CDR1 SQVTM and CDR2 ANQGSEA.